Below, one T cell receptor (beta chain) is given with its context. Its antigen remains unidentified. The CDR3 consists of 15 residues. These data come from a study of cytomegalovirus exposure and HLA in healthy donors. Overall study results and limits: It has been reported that TCR beta sequences accurately predicted the HLA-A and HLA-B alleles of most subjects. Among donors in an Asian-associated ancestry cluster, a later analysis reportedly found fewer N-insertions than the approximately 700-donor mean.

In the PCR, 60 Vbeta and 13 Jbeta primers were used. Libraries were prepared by immunoSEQ multiplex PCR; TCRdb keeps only in-frame clonotypes and omits some of them. The sample consists of 130,000 to 150,000 clones, 70% to 85% of them appearing once. This chain connects TRBV21-1 to TRBJ1-2; the table calls TRBD1, which could not be checked here. TRBV21-1 constitutes a pseudogene. Material: PBMCs. This sequence originates from a man in his forties in good health and CMV-seropositive. CDR3 in amino acids: CASSNRGRLGYGYTF. In nucleotides, the CDR3 is TGTGCCAGCAGCAATAGGGGCCGGCTGGGATATGGCTACACCTTC.